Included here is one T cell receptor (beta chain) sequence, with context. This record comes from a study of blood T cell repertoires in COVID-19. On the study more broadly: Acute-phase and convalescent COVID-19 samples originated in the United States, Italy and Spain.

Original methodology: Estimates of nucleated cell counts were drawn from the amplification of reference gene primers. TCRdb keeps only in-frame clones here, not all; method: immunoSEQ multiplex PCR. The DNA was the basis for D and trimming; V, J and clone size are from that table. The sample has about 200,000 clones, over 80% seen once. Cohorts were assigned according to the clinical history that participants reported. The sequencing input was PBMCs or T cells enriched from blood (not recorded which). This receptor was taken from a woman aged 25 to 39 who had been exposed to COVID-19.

The CDR3, as DNA: TGTGCCAGCAGCGTAGGCCCCTCGACAGGGGTCGAAGGCTACACCTTC. Its protein product is CASSVGPSTGVEGYTF. V and J are TRBV9 and TRBJ1-2; 8 nucleotides agree with TRBD1. The CDR3 is 16 amino acids. CDR1 and CDR2 from the germline V gene are SGDLS and YYNGEE. V was pared by 0 bases and J by 8 bases, with 12 bases of the junction left unmatched.